The 18 T cell receptor beta chains below were found in one sample sequenced in a study of tumour-infiltrating T cells in Burkitt lymphoma. The repertoire was sequenced with immunoSEQ multiplex PCR; TCRdb's copy has only in-frame clones and lacks some. The sample records some 14,000 clones, 75% being singletons. The sample was tumor tissue. These receptors all stem from a human donor with diffuse large B-cell lymphoma.

The rearrangement uses TRBV28 and TRBJ1-2, with a tentative D call TRBD1 (6 bases). This CDR3 has 14 residues. V was shortened by 2 bases and J by 2 bases, with 9 bases between the two germline ends. In germline, CDR1 is MDHEN, CDR2 SYDVKM. Here the CDR3 reads CASSLDRSNYGYTF. CDR3 sequence (DNA): TGTGCCAGCAGTTTAGACAGGTCCAACTATGGCTACACCTTC.

The rearrangement links TRBV7-2 to TRBJ2-7; D remains ambiguous. V shed 5 bases and J shed 3 bases, with 5 bases lying between them. Germline CDR1 reads SGHTA; CDR2 reads FQGNSA. The CDR3 runs 11 residues. The DNA of the CDR3 is TGTGCCAGCAGCCCCCTCTACGAGCAGTACGTC. Encoded protein: CASSPLYEQYV.

This clone was recorded once. This chain uses TRBV19 with TRBJ1-4, with D hard to call. V was pared by 0 bases and J by 4 bases, with 9 bases between. The V gene's germline CDR1 is LNHDA and CDR2 SQIVND (reference sequence). The CDR3 runs 15 residues. This CDR3 is CASSIDRVDNEKLFF. The CDR3 DNA reads TGTGCCAGTAGTATAGATCGGGTGGATAATGAAAAACTGTTTTTT.

This clone is termed medium-sized. V gene TRBV25-1 combines with J gene TRBJ2-3; no firm D call. V was shortened by 0 bases and J by 7 bases, with 8 bases between the two germline ends. The CDR3 loop spans 13 amino acids. Germline CDR1 is MGHDK and CDR2 is SYGVNS. In DNA form, the CDR3 reads TGTGCCAGCAGTGAATATTTGAGGAATACGCAGTATTTT. It encodes CASSEYLRNTQYF.

This chain connects TRBV9 to TRBJ2-7; 8 bases align to TRBD1. The CDR3 has 15 amino acids. The germline gives CDR1 SGDLS, CDR2 YYNGEE. The trim removed 4 bases at V and 2 bases at J, leaving 8 bases unmatched. The CDR3, as DNA: TGTGCCAGCAGCCCGAGCGGACAGGGAGCCTACGAGCAGTACTTC. This translates into CASSPSGQGAYEQYF.

The rearrangement links TRBV19 to TRBJ1-2; 7 bases fit TRBD1. With V trimmed by 5 bases and J by 0 bases, 6 bases remained unmatched. Per the germline V gene, CDR1 is LNHDA and CDR2 is SQIVND (reference sequence). This CDR3 contains 15 residues. CDR3 loop: CASSWGQKANYGYTF. DNA for the CDR3: TGTGCCAGTAGTTGGGGACAGAAAGCTAACTATGGCTACACCTTC.

This rearrangement joins TRBV30 to TRBJ2-7; D call uncertain. This CDR3 contains 10 residues. The V end lost 5 bases, the J end lost 4 bases, and 6 bases lay between the germline ends. Germline V gives CDR1 GTSNPN, CDR2 SVGIG (reference sequence). This chain's CDR3 is CAWGIYEQYF. The CDR3 DNA reads TGTGCCTGGGGAATATACGAGCAGTACTTC.

The chain has TRBV9 and TRBJ1-4; D is uncertain. The germline gives CDR1 SGDLS, CDR2 YYNGEE. V shed 2 bases and J shed 5 bases, with 10 bases lying between them. This CDR3 spans 14 amino acids. CDR3 sequence: CASSVPAENEKLFF. The CDR3 region has the DNA TGTGCCAGCAGCGTCCCCGCAGAAAATGAAAAACTGTTTTTT.

The chain is built from TRBV10-3 and TRBJ2-6, with TRBD1 as a possible D gene (7 bases). Germline CDR1 ENHRY, CDR2 SYGVKD. V was pared by 1 base and J by 3 bases, with 13 bases between. This CDR3 region has 17 residues. The CDR3: CAISELAGQSGANVLTF. CDR3 bases: TGTGCCATCAGTGAGTTGGCGGGACAGAGTGGGGCCAACGTCCTGACTTTC.

This rearrangement joins TRBV9 to TRBJ2-7; tentative D call: TRBD1 (5 bases). Germline V gene sequence: CDR1 SGDLS, CDR2 YYNGEE. Deletions cut 0 bases from V and 3 bases from J, with 10 bases between. CDR3 length: 14 amino acids. In DNA form, the CDR3 reads TGTGCCAGCAGCGTAGTCGAAGGGGACTACGAGCAGTACTTC. It encodes CASSVVEGDYEQYF.

The gene calls are TRBV7-8 and TRBJ1-3, with D perhaps matching TRBD1 (5 bases). The CDR3 is 13 amino acids. The germline gives CDR1 SGHVS, CDR2 FQNEAQ. V lost 9 bases and J lost 3, with 12 bases in between. The CDR3 sequence is CASRGEDGNTIYF. CDR3 DNA: TGTGCCAGTAGAGGGGAGGATGGAAACACCATATATTTT.

This clone was counted a few times. The chain couples TRBV27 to TRBJ2-1; D gene uncertain. Deletions cut 4 bases from V and 7 bases from J, with 8 bases between. Germline loops: CDR1 MNHEY, CDR2 SMNVEV (reference sequence). This CDR3 has 12 amino acids. CDR3 sequence: CASSWSQNEQFF. In nucleotides, the CDR3 is TGTGCCAGCAGTTGGAGCCAGAATGAGCAGTTCTTC.

This sequence joins TRBV5-1 and TRBJ2-3; 8 bases are a match to TRBD1. CDR3 length equals 16 residues. Germline CDR1 is SGHRS and CDR2 is YFSETQ. The trim removed 0 bases at V and 2 bases at J, leaving 5 bases unmatched. Here the CDR3 DNA reads TGCGCCAGCAGCTTGGGTGGGACAGGATTCACAGATACGCAGTATTTT. Translated: CASSLGGTGFTDTQYF.

This rearrangement joins TRBV30 to TRBJ1-5, with D hard to call. The CDR3 covers 15 residues. Germline CDR1 reads GTSNPN; CDR2 reads SVGIG (reference sequence). V lost 2 bases to trimming and J lost 1 base, with 12 bases between them. The CDR3 here is CAWSFTRVSNQPQHF. The CDR3 bases are TGTGCCTGGAGTTTCACCCGGGTCAGCAATCAGCCCCAGCATTTT.

The V gene is TRBV30, the J gene TRBJ2-5; D gene uncertain. V lost 0 bases to trimming and J lost 2 bases, with 19 bases between them. This CDR3 region has 17 residues. Germline loops: CDR1 GTSNPN, CDR2 SVGIG (reference sequence). Written as DNA, the CDR3 is TGTGCCTGGAGTGTACCGTTTAGTAGGCGCCCACAAGAGACCCAGTACTTC. It is translated as CAWSVPFSRRPQETQYF.

This chain uses TRBV6-5 with TRBJ2-7; the match to TRBD2 covers 11 bases. The V segment lost 6 bases and the J segment 0 bases; nucleotides outside the gene matches: 4. The CDR3 has 15 amino acids. Germline loops: CDR1 MNHEY, CDR2 SVGAGI. CDR3 nucleotide sequence: TGTGCCAGCAGATCTCTAGCGGGAGGCTCCTACGAGCAGTACTTC. It specifies CASRSLAGGSYEQYF.

Note on this clone: One junction end does not reproduce the germline sequence, and a read error may be involved. The chain uses TRBV9 and TRBJ2-3, with TRBD2 matching 12 bases. Germline V gene sequence: CDR1 SGDLS, CDR2 YYNGEE. The CDR3 loop spans 14 amino acids. This chain's CDR3 is CASSARTSGVTQYF. The CDR3 nucleotides read TGTGCTAGCAGCGCCCGGACTAGCGGGGTAACGCAGTATTTT.

This clone was seen a single time. The genes are TRBV19 and TRBJ1-1; D is ambiguous. From germline, CDR1 is LNHDA and CDR2 SQIVND (reference sequence). The CDR3 has 13 amino acids. The germline V and J ends were trimmed by 9 bases and 4 bases, with 15 bases remaining between them. This CDR3 is CASTMVGLTEAFF. The CDR3 DNA is TGTGCCAGCACAATGGTGGGTCTCACTGAAGCTTTCTTT.